This TCR beta chain was retrieved from a study of identical twins. Whole-study findings and limits: For cord blood, abundant beta clonotypes had fewer insertions, unlike memory repertoires, which showed none.

This clonotype has at least ten counts. What it binds is unknown. A universal primer site arose from template switching, and cDNA bore unique molecular identifiers. TCRdb re-analysed the 5' RACE reads in MiXCR, keeping a single row per CDR3 protein. The sample records under 1 million distinct CDR3 sequences, 12% being singletons. The length of the CDR3 is 13 residues. Germline V gives CDR1 MNHEY, CDR2 SVGAGI. The J segment lost 8 bases and the V segment lost 4 bases, leaving 7 bases of the junction unmatched. These data also formed part of another study, on yellow fever vaccine responses in identical twins.

Sequencing input: PBMCs. This TCR was recovered from a young woman in good health. This chain uses TRBV6-5 with TRBJ1-2; 7 positions agree with TRBD1. CDR3 sequence (DNA): TGTGCCAGCAGTTTGTCACAGGGGCGAGGCTACACCTTC. It specifies CASSLSQGRGYTF.